This entry features one T cell receptor beta chain sequence. Antigen specificity is unknown. From germline, CDR1 is DFQATT and CDR2 SNEGSKA (reference sequence). Trimming removed 1 base from V and 5 bases from J, with 9 bases in between. CDR3 length equals 13 residues. This sample was taken from a study of T-cell memory formation after mild COVID-19. Across the study: TCR clusters were mostly donor specific.

Study conclusions and caveats: That cross-reactive memory joined was suggested by some responding clones appearing in pre-infection memory. Clones shrinking from day 15 to 85 showed even CD4/CD8 mixes; later expanders tilted CD4+.

The authors produced TCR alpha and TCR beta cDNA libraries with sample barcodes and UMIs by 5'RACE using constant-segment primers. MiXCR was run by TCRdb on the 5' RACE reads, yielding one entry per CDR3 protein. The sample carries approximately 480,000 distinct CDR3 sequences, over 15% recorded once. Material: PBMCs or a T cell subset sorted from them (not recorded which). The genes are TRBV20-1 and TRBJ2-1, with D perhaps matching TRBD1 (6 bases). This clonotype was sampled from an adult woman who had mild COVID-19 (a few samples of this study predate the infection). Cell type and time point are not known. Here the CDR3 reads CSARGDTNNEQFF. CDR3 nucleotides: TGCAGTGCTAGAGGGGACACCAACAATGAGCAGTTCTTC.